This T cell receptor (beta chain) is from a study of cytomegalovirus exposure and HLA in healthy donors. Whole-study results and caveats: A later analysis revealed that TCR association rates differed between HLA loci, peaking at DRB1 and bottoming out at HLA-C. It was assumed in the presence/absence analyses that sequencing depth was roughly uniform across donors.

In germline, CDR1 is MNHEY, CDR2 SVGAGI. The CDR3 is 15 residues long. The V end was cut by 7 bases, the J end by 2 bases, with 18 bases between. Although they were nominally healthy when sampled, donors likely had unrecorded immune exposures. Notes on this clone: Its antigen is currently unknown.

The primer mix had 60 Vbeta and 13 Jbeta primers. Authors' analysis steps: Among the unique TCR beta chains that a later analysis counted, about 79 million in all, 10 million to 13 million were shared. Repertoires were generated with immunoSEQ multiplex PCR, while TCRdb's copy carries only in-frame clones and drops some. For V, J and clone size, that table is used; D and trimming come from the DNA. The data show about 120,000 clones, 81% seen once. The chain is built from TRBV6-5 and TRBJ2-7, with D possibly matching TRBD2 (7 bases). The sequence derives from a man between 18 and 35 years old in good health and CMV-seropositive. The sequenced material came from PBMCs. CDR3 residues: CASTRGGRGAYEQYF. The CDR3 nucleotides are TGTGCCAGCACTAGGGGGGGCAGGGGCGCCTACGAGCAGTACTTC.